Listed below are T cell receptor beta chains from one sample, sequenced in a study of breast tumors, draining lymph nodes, adjacent tissues. MiXCR was run by TCRdb on the multiplex PCR reads, yielding one entry per CDR3 protein. This table holds about 89,000 distinct CDR3 sequences, over 25% found once. Sequenced material: axillary lymph node tissue. These receptors originate from a female donor with breast cancer. Some clones in this sample may be carry-over from other donors' samples. Each CDR3 is given with its conserved first and last residue. A D gene is named only where the DNA matches it firmly. A row's size may be missing; if present it is once, few, many or a size class.

TRBJ2-3,14,many,TRBV15,NA,CATRERSGKDTQYF,TGTGCCACCCGTGAGCGGTCAGGTAAAGATACGCAGTATTTT
TRBJ1-1,15,many,TRBV5-1,NA,CASSLDKQGNTEAFF,TGCGCCAGCAGCTTAGATAAACAGGGGAACACTGAAGCTTTCTTT
TRBJ2-5,16,many,TRBV4-2,NA,CASSQTLARGYETQYF,TGTGCCAGCAGCCAAACTCTAGCGAGGGGATACGAGACCCAGTACTTC
TRBJ2-3,12,many,TRBV20-1,NA,CSVSRGTDTQYF,TGCAGTGTCTCCCGTGGCACAGATACGCAGTATTTT
TRBJ2-3,15,NA,TRBV20-1,TRBD1,CSVTPTTGLTDTQYF,TGCAGTGTTACCCCAACGACAGGGTTGACAGATACGCAGTATTTT
TRBJ1-1,17,few,TRBV19,NA,CASSMGVGEGWNTEAFF,TGTGCCAGTAGTATGGGTGTCGGGGAGGGATGGAACACTGAAGCTTTCTTT
TRBJ1-1,13,NA,TRBV19,NA,CASPQPGNTEAFF,TGTGCCAGTCCTCAGCCCGGGAACACTGAAGCTTTCTTT
TRBJ2-3,16,many,TRBV7-2,TRBD2,CASTFITSGSTDTQYF,TGTGCCAGCACCTTTATCACTAGCGGGAGCACAGATACGCAGTATTTT
TRBJ1-5,17,many,TRBV7-9,TRBD1,CASSAQRQGEGNQPQHF,TGTGCCAGCAGCGCCCAAAGACAGGGGGAAGGCAATCAGCCCCAGCATTTT
TRBJ2-1,15,many,TRBV20-1,TRBD2,CSARSTSGGYNEQFF,TGCAGTGCTAGATCGACTAGCGGGGGATACAATGAGCAGTTCTTC
TRBJ2-2,13,many,TRBV29-1,TRBD1,CSVRTGAKGELFF,TGCAGCGTTAGGACAGGGGCGAAGGGGGAGCTGTTTTTT
TRBJ2-1,13,many,TRBV7-9,NA,CASSPPGYNEQFF,TGTGCCAGCAGCCCCCCCGGCTACAATGAGCAGTTCTTC
TRBJ2-1,18,NA,TRBV20-1,NA,CSARAWPPPAVSYNEQFF,TGCAGTGCTAGAGCTTGGCCACCTCCGGCGGTCTCCTACAATGAGCAGTTCTTC
TRBJ2-1,15,many,TRBV5-1,TRBD2,CASSEGLAGIYEQFF,TGCGCCAGCAGCGAAGGACTAGCGGGAATCTATGAGCAGTTCTTC
TRBJ2-7,17,many,TRBV27,NA,CASSQLPRRETDYEQYF,TGTGCCAGCAGTCAACTACCCCGACGGGAGACCGACTACGAGCAGTACTTC
TRBJ1-2,19,NA,TRBV7-9,TRBD1,CASSVSGTGGRKDHYGYTF,TGTGCCAGCAGCGTCTCCGGGACAGGGGGTCGTAAGGATCACTATGGCTACACCTTC
TRBJ2-5,13,many,TRBV18,NA,CASSPGRRGTQYF,TGTGCCAGCTCACCGGGGAGGAGGGGGACCCAGTACTTC
TRBJ1-1,16,few,TRBV20-1,TRBD1,CSAHTGGPNMNTEAFF,TGCAGTGCACATACAGGGGGACCTAACATGAACACTGAAGCTTTCTTT
TRBJ2-1,16,many,TRBV12-5,TRBD2,CASGLVGLAGMDEQFF,TGTGCTAGTGGTTTGGTAGGGCTAGCGGGAATGGATGAGCAGTTCTTC
TRBJ1-3,17,NA,TRBV7-9,NA,CASSPWVAGGFGNTIYF,TGTGCCAGCAGCCCCTGGGTAGCGGGAGGGTTTGGAAACACCATATATTTT
TRBJ1-2,14,NA,TRBV5-1,TRBD1,CASSFLTGRYGYTF,TGCGCCAGCAGCTTCTTGACAGGGAGGTATGGCTACACCTTC
TRBJ1-3,16,many,TRBV9,TRBD1,CASSVTGTGYGNTIYF,TGTGCCAGCAGCGTAACCGGGACAGGGTATGGAAACACCATATATTTT
TRBJ2-7,13,many,TRBV27,NA,CASSLGPDYEQYF,TGTGCCAGCAGTTTAGGGCCAGACTACGAGCAGTACTTC
TRBJ2-3,14,many,TRBV19,NA,CASSPRDRTDTQYF,TGTGCCAGTAGTCCCCGGGACCGGACAGATACGCAGTATTTT
TRBJ1-5,15,many,TRBV5-5,TRBD1,CASSLIGQGNQPQHF,TGTGCCAGCAGCTTGATTGGACAGGGCAATCAGCCCCAGCATTTT
TRBJ1-6,15,many,TRBV9,TRBD1,CASSSGTGDNSPLHF,TGTGCCAGCAGCTCCGGGACAGGTGATAATTCACCCCTCCACTTT
TRBJ2-1,11,many,TRBV6-5,NA,CASGVGNEQFF,TGTGCCAGTGGGGTGGGTAATGAGCAGTTCTTC
TRBJ2-7,17,NA,TRBV20-1,TRBD2,CSARSGTSGRRSYEQYF,TGCAGTGCTAGATCCGGGACTAGCGGGAGGAGAAGTTACGAGCAGTACTTC
TRBJ2-5,16,many,TRBV6-5,TRBD1,CASTPGAHRGKETQYF,TGTGCCAGCACCCCCGGGGCCCACAGGGGTAAAGAGACCCAGTACTTC
TRBJ2-3,18,many,TRBV5-1,TRBD2,CASSLWPSGSLFNDTQYF,TGCGCCAGCAGCTTGTGGCCTAGCGGGAGTTTGTTCAACGATACGCAGTATTTT
TRBJ2-3,18,many,TRBV3-2,NA,CASSQRDPEDPFTDTQYF,TGTGCCAGCAGCCAAAGGGATCCAGAGGACCCATTCACAGATACGCAGTATTTT
TRBJ2-3,16,NA,TRBV7-2,TRBD2,CASTFITSGRSDTQYF,TGTGCCAGCACCTTTATCACTAGCGGGAGGTCGGATACGCAGTATTTT
TRBJ2-3,13,many,TRBV30,NA,CAGRVPHTDTQYF,TGTGCCGGTAGGGTCCCACACACAGATACGCAGTATTTT
TRBJ2-7,15,many,TRBV5-6,TRBD1,CASSTYRGQGTEQYF,TGTGCCAGCAGCACCTATAGGGGACAGGGTACCGAGCAGTACTTC
TRBJ2-1,12,NA,TRBV19,NA,CASTVSFNEQFF,TGTGCCAGTACCGTTAGCTTCAATGAGCAGTTCTTC
TRBJ2-5,14,NA,TRBV9,NA,CASSGSSGFEAQYF,TGTGCCAGCAGTGGATCCAGCGGCTTCGAGGCCCAGTACTTC
TRBJ1-5,22,NA,TRBV7-3,NA,CASSINGTVNSYEQYFYQPQHF,TGTGCCAGCAGCATTAATGGGACCGTCAATTCCTACGAGCAGTACTTCTATCAGCCCCAGCATTTT
TRBJ1-2,13,NA,TRBV7-9,TRBD1,CASSWGQGDGCTF,TGTGCCAGCAGTTGGGGACAGGGTGACGGCTGCACCTTC
TRBJ1-1,13,once,TRBV3-1,NA,CASSQVPRTEAFF,TGTGCCAGCAGCCAAGTTCCAAGGACTGAAGCTTTCTTT
TRBJ2-1,13,many,TRBV2,NA,CASSDQLASEQFF,TGTGCCAGCAGTGACCAGCTAGCGTCTGAGCAGTTCTTC
TRBJ2-5,13,many,TRBV6-2/TRBV6-3,NA,CASSYNRQETQYF,TGTGCCAGCAGTTATAATAGACAAGAGACCCAGTACTTC
TRBJ1-2,17,many,TRBV6-6,TRBD1,CASSYGGQGAHVGGYTF,TGTGCCAGCAGTTACGGGGGGCAGGGGGCTCATGTCGGGGGCTACACCTTC
TRBJ2-5,16,many,TRBV20-1,NA,CSASAGRIGAPETQYF,TGCAGTGCTAGCGCTGGGCGTATTGGGGCACCCGAGACCCAGTACTTC
TRBJ2-1,15,many,TRBV18,NA,CASSPTGLSMGEQFF,TGTGCCAGCTCACCAACGGGACTGTCAATGGGTGAGCAGTTCTTC
TRBJ1-2,15,many,TRBV12-3/TRBV12-4,NA,CASTHLGGTRYGYTF,TGTGCCAGCACCCACCTCGGTGGGACAAGATATGGCTACACCTTC
TRBJ2-1,14,many,TRBV20-1,NA,CSASRGASYNEQFF,TGCAGTGCTAGCAGGGGGGCGTCTTACAATGAGCAGTTCTTC
TRBJ1-5,13,many,TRBV12-3/TRBV12-4,NA,CASSFDSNQPQHF,TGTGCCAGCAGTTTTGATAGCAATCAGCCCCAGCATTTT
TRBJ2-3,14,many,TRBV30,NA,CAWSMGLSTDTQYF,TGTGCCTGGAGTATGGGACTTAGTACAGATACGCAGTATTTT